This T cell receptor beta chain originates from a study of T and B cells in COVID-19 patients. Study context: COVID-19 patients gave peripheral blood either during active infection or after recovery.

Only a few counts were recorded for this clonotype. The antigen remains undetermined. BIOMED2 TRB-A/B primer pools were used in multiplex TRB PCR. From the multiplex PCR reads, TCRdb called clonotypes with MiXCR, one entry per CDR3 protein. The repertoire includes fewer than 25,000 distinct CDR3 sequences, just under 30% of them detected once, and 2.5% to 3.5% sits in the top ten. This CDR3 has 11 amino acids. The germline CDR1 and CDR2 sequences are ENHRY and SYGVKD. The V end lost 6 bases, the J end lost 0 bases, and 1 base lay between the germline ends. Notes on the study in general: Patients with COVID-19 reportedly showed strongly skewed T cell receptor beta variable and joining gene usage.

From blood, about 240-550 ng of genomic DNA served as TRB template. This clonotype originated in a human donor who had recovered from COVID-19. This chain connects TRBV10-3 to TRBJ2-3; D gene uncertain. Sequenced input: blood. The CDR3: CAIRSTDTQYF. For the CDR3, the DNA is TGTGCCATCAGGAGCACAGATACGCAGTATTTT.